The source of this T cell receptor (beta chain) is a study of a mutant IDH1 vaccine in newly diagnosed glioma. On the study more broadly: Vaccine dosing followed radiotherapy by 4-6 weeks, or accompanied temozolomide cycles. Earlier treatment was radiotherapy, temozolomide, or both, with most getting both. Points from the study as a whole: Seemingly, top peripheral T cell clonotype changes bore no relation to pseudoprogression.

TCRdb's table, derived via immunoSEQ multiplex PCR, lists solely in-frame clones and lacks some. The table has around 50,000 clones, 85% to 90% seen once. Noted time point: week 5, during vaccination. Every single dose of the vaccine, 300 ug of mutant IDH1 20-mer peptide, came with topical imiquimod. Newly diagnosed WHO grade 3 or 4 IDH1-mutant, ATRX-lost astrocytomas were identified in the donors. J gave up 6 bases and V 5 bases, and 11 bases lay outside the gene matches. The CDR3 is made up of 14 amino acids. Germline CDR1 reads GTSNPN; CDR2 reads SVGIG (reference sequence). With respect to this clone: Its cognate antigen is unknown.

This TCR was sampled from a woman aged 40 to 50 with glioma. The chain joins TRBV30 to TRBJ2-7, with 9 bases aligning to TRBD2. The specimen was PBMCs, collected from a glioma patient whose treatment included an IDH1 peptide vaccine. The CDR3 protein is CAWGLAGPVPEQYF. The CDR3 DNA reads TGTGCCTGGGGGCTAGCGGGACCCGTCCCCGAGCAGTACTTC.